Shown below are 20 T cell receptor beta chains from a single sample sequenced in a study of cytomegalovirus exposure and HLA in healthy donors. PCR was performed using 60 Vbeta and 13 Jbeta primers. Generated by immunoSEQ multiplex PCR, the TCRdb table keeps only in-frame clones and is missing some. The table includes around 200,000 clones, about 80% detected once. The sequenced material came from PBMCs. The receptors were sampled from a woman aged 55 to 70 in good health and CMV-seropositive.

CDR3 nucleotides: TGTGCCAGTAGTGGGCAGGGGGGTTACGAGCAGTACTTC. It specifies CASSGQGGYEQYF. The genes are TRBV19 and TRBJ2-7, with D maybe TRBD1 (7 bases). This CDR3 is built from 13 residues. The germline V gene encodes CDR1 LNHDA and CDR2 SQIVND (reference sequence). V was pared by 5 bases and J by 4 bases, with 12 bases between.

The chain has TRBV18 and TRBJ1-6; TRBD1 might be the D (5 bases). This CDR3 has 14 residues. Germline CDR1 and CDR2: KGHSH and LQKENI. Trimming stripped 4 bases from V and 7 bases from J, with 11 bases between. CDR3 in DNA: TGTGCCAGCTCACGGGGAGGGGAAAATTCACCCCTCCACTTT. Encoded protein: CASSRGGENSPLHF. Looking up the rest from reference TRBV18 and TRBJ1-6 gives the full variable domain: NAGVMQNPRHLVRRRGQEARLRCSPMKGHSHVYWYRQLPEEGLKFMVYLQKENIIDESGMPKERFSAEFPKEGPSILRIQQVVRGDSAAYFCASSRGGENSPLHFGNGTRLTVT.

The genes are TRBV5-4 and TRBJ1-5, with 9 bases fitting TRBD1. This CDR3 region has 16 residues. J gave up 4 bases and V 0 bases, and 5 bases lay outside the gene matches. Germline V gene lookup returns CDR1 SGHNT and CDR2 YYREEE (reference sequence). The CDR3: CASSLEPGTGNQPQHF. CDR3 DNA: TGTGCCAGCAGCTTGGAACCCGGGACAGGGAATCAGCCCCAGCATTTT.

The CDR3 DNA follows: TGTGCCAGCAGCGTGAGAGCAGGGGACAGTGGAAACACCATATATTTT. This codes for CASSVRAGDSGNTIYF. V is TRBV9 and J is TRBJ1-3; TRBD1 matches 7 bases. This CDR3 region has 16 residues. Germline loops: CDR1 SGDLS, CDR2 YYNGEE. V dropped 2 bases and J dropped 3; count of bases not matched to a gene: 8.

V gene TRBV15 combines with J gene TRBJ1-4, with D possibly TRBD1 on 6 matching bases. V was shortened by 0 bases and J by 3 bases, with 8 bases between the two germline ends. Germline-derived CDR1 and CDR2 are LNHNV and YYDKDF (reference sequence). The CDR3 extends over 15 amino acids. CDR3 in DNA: TGTGCCACCAGCAGAGATACAGGGTCTAATGAAAAACTGTTTTTT. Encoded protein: CATSRDTGSNEKLFF. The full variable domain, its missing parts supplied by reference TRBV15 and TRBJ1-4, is DAMVIQNPRYQVTQFGKPVTLSCSQTLNHNVMYWYQQKSSQAPKLLFHYYDKDFNNEADTPDNFQSRRPNTSFCFLDIRSPGLGDTAMYLCATSRDTGSNEKLFFGSGTQLSVL.

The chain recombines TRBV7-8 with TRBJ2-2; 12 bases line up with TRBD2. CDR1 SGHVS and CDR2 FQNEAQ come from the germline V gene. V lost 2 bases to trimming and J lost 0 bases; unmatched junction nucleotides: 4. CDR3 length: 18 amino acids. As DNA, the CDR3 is TGTGCCAGCAGCTTACGGACTAGCGGGAACGCGAACACCGGGGAGCTGTTTTTT. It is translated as CASSLRTSGNANTGELFF.

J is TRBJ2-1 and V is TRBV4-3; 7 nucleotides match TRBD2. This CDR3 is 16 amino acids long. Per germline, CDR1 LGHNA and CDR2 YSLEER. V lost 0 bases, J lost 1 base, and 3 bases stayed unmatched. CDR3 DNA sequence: TGCGCCAGCAGCCAAGAAGGGAGGGATTCCTACAATGAGCAGTTCTTC. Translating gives CASSQEGRDSYNEQFF.

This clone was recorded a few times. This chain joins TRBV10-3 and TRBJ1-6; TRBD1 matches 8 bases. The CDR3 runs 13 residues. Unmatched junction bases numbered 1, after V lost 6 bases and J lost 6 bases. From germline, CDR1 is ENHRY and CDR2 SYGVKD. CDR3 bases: TGTGCCATCAGAGGACAGGGTAATTCACCCCTCCACTTT. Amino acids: CAIRGQGNSPLHF.

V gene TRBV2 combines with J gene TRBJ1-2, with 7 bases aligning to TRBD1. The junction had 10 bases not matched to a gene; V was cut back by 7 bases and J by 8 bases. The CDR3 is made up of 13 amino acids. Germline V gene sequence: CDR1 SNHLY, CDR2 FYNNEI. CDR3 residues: CASIQETGQGYTF. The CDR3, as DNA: TGTGCCAGCATCCAAGAGACAGGGCAGGGCTACACCTTC.

The CDR3 DNA reads as TGTGCCAGGTCGGGTGAAGGACAGGGTCCCGAGCAGTACTTC. Its translation: CARSGEGQGPEQYF. This chain uses TRBV2 with TRBJ2-7; TRBD1 agrees at 8 bases. Trimming removed 9 bases from V and 6 bases from J; junction bases left unmatched: 13. CDR3 length equals 14 residues. The V gene's germline CDR1 is SNHLY and CDR2 FYNNEI.

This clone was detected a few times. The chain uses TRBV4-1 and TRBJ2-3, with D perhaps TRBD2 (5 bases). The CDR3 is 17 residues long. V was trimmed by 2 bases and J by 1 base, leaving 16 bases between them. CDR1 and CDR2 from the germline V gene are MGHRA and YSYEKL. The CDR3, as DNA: TGCGCCAGCAGCCAACGCCCACGAGCCGGGGGCACAGATACGCAGTATTTT. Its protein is CASSQRPRAGGTDTQYF.

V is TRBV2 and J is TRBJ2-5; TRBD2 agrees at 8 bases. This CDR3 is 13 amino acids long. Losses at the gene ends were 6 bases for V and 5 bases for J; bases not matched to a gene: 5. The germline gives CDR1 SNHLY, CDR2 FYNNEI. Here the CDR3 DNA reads TGTGCCAGCAGCGGACTAGCTCGGGAGACCCAGTACTTC. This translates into CASSGLARETQYF.

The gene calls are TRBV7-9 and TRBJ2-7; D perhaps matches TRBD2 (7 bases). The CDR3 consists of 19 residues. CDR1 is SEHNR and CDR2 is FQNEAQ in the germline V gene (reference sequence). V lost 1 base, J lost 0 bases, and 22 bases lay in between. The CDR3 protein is CASSLGGGRSSPSSYEQYF. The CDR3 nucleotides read TGTGCCAGCAGCTTAGGGGGGGGGCGCAGTTCCCCATCCTCCTACGAGCAGTACTTC. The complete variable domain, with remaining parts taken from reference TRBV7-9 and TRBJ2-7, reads DTGVSQNPRHKITKRGQNVTFRCDPISEHNRLYWYRQTLGQGPEFLTYFQNEAQLEKSRLLSDRFSAERPKGSFSTLEIQRTEQGDSAMYLCASSLGGGRSSPSSYEQYFGPGTRLTVT.

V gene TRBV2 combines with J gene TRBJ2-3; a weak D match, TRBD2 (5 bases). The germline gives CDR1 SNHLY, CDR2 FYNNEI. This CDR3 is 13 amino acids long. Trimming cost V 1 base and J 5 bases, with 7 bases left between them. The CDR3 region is CASSEGRRDTQYF. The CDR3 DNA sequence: TGTGCCAGCAGTGAAGGGAGGCGAGATACGCAGTATTTT.

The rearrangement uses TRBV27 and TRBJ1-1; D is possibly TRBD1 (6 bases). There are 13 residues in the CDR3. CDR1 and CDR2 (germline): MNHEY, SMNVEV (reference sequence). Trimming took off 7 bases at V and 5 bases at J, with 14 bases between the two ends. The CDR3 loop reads CASTTGRGTEAFF. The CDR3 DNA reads TGTGCCAGCACAACCGGGAGGGGGACTGAAGCTTTCTTT.

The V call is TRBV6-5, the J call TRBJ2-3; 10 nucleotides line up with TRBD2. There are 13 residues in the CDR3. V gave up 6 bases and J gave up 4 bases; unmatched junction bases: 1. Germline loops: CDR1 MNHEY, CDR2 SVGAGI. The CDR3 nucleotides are TGTGCCAGCAGACTAGCGGGGTCAGATACGCAGTATTTT. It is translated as CASRLAGSDTQYF.

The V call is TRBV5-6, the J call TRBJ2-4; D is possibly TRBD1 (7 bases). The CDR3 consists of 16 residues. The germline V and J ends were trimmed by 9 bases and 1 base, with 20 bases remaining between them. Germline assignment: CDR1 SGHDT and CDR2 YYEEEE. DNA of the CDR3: TGTGCCACCCAGCTTCAGGCAGGGGGGGCCAAAAACATTCAGTACTTC. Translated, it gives CATQLQAGGAKNIQYF.

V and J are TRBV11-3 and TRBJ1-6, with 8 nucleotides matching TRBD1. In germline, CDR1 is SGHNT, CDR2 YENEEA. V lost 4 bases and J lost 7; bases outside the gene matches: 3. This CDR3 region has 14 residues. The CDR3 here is CASSSRTGNSPLHF. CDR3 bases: TGTGCCAGCAGCTCTCGGACAGGGAATTCACCCCTCCACTTT.

This CDR3 is CASSLERQGEQYF. The CDR3 nucleotides read TGTGCCAGCAGCTTGGAACGGCAGGGCGAGCAGTACTTC. V gene TRBV5-4 combines with J gene TRBJ2-7, with D possibly being TRBD1 (5 bases). Germline V gives CDR1 SGHNT, CDR2 YYREEE (reference sequence). The CDR3 contains 13 residues. The ends were cut back, 0 bases at V and 6 bases at J, with 10 bases in the middle.

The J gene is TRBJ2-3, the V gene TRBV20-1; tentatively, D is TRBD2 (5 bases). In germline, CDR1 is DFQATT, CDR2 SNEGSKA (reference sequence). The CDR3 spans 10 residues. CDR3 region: CAQRGDTQYF. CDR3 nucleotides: TGCGCCCAACGGGGTGATACGCAGTATTTT.